This record looks at one T cell receptor beta chain sequence and its context. It lacks a known antigen. No much larger clonotype is one base removed from it; base qualities were not supplied. The meaning of the sample's treatment or condition label: nivolumab (PD-1 blockade) given before sampling. The DNeasy Blood and Tissue Kit was used to extract DNA from formalin-fixed paraffin-embedded specimens. Using the immunoSEQ assay, the TCR beta locus was amplified and sequenced, producing bulk TCR Vbeta CDR3 data. Concerning the study's data processing: CDR3s were excluded if they were non-productive, were shorter than 7 amino acids, or did not start with C or end with F/W. Analysis was restricted to specimens with at least 1000 reads, and each clonotype was defined at the amino acid level. Clonality was calculated as 1 minus Pielou's evenness. Library sizes were equalized by abundance-weighted random subsampling with replacement, which was repeated 100 times so that 95% confidence intervals could be reported. Repertoire overlap was quantified with the Morisita overlap index, and the top 40 clones per specimen were checked for overlap with the irAE. This immuneACCESS table, as held by TCRdb, lists in-frame sequences with V and J called but not all clones. Of the missing ones, under half trace to an unresolved V gene in checked studies; the others have no known cause. The DNA gave D and trimming, while V, J and clone size come from that table. The sample table lists fewer than 25,000 clones, 75% to 95% of them with a count of one. Of the sample, approximately 1.4% falls within the top ten clones.

These data come from a study of T cells in tumors and immune-related adverse events (dated by TCRdb to about 2021). This sequence was found in a female donor with metastatic renal cell carcinoma. Specimen: lymph node tissue, collected from a patient treated with anti-PD-1 therapy.

The CDR3 is CASMGSRGVGAEQFF. The DNA sequence is TGTGCCAGCATGGGGTCGCGCGGGGTTGGGGCTGAGCAGTTCTTC. The sequence links TRBV27 to TRBJ2-1; the D gene is possibly TRBD2, with 6 bases matching. CDR1 and CDR2, looked up from the germline V gene (reference sequence), are MNHEY and SMNVEV. The CDR3 contains 15 residues, cysteine and phenylalanine counted. Just the 45-base CDR3 DNA is kept, in frame starting at base 1. The junction carries 22 bases between V and J, which are trimmed by 7 bases and 9 bases respectively.